This is a list of T cell receptor beta chains from one sample in a study of HIV-infected children after antiretroviral therapy interruption. TCRdb reanalysed the 3' RACE reads using MiXCR and keeps one entry per CDR3 protein. The sample lists about 89,000 distinct CDR3 sequences; around 6.9% were seen once. Specimen: CD45RA+ CD4+ T cells from PBMCs, pooled from several time points, collected from a donor given antiretroviral therapy, either interrupted or continuous. The source of these receptors is a pool of human donors with HIV. Each CDR3 is given with its conserved first and last residue. D genes are given only for firm matches. Not every row has a clone size; where given, it reads once, few, many or a size class.

size: few; length: 12; V: TRBV6-5; J: TRBJ1-1; D: .; CDR3: CASSYEGFEAFF; DNA: TGTGCCAGCAGTTACGAGGGATTTGAAGCTTTCTTT
size: many; length: 13; V: TRBV11-2; J: TRBJ1-1; D: .; CDR3: CASSDSHYTEAFF; DNA: TGTGCCAGCAGCGACAGCCACTACACTGAAGCTTTCTTT
size: .; length: 15; V: TRBV19; J: TRBJ2-3; D: TRBD2; CDR3: CASMALAGVTDTQYF; DNA: TGTGCCAGTATGGCTCTAGCGGGGGTCACAGATACGCAGTATTTT
size: once; length: 16; V: TRBV5-1; J: TRBJ2-7; D: TRBD2; CDR3: CASSLEPSGSSYEQYF; DNA: TGCGCCAGCAGCTTGGAGCCTAGCGGGAGCTCCTACGAGCAGTACTTC
size: many; length: 15; V: TRBV7-2; J: TRBJ2-5; D: TRBD2; CDR3: CASSYTGTRVETQYF; DNA: TGTGCCAGCAGCTACACCGGGACTAGGGTCGAGACCCAGTACTTC
size: .; length: 14; V: TRBV6-1; J: TRBJ2-5; D: .; CDR3: CASSEVGGQETQYF; DNA: TGTGCCAGCAGTGAAGTTGGGGGCCAAGAGACCCAGTACTTC
size: few; length: 17; V: TRBV18; J: TRBJ2-7; D: .; CDR3: CASSPIMKTGLSYEQYF; DNA: TGTGCCAGCTCACCTATCATGAAGACAGGCCTCTCCTACGAGCAGTACTTC
size: many; length: 19; V: TRBV5-1; J: TRBJ2-2; D: .; CDR3: CASSLGQLARNSNTGELFF; DNA: TGCGCCAGCAGCTTAGGACAGCTTGCACGGAACTCGAACACCGGGGAGCTGTTTTTT
size: many; length: 13; V: TRBV12-3/TRBV12-4; J: TRBJ1-5; D: .; CDR3: CASSFSSNQPQHF; DNA: TGTGCCAGCAGTTTTTCGTCCAATCAGCCCCAGCATTTT
size: many; length: 12; V: TRBV10-1; J: TRBJ2-4; D: .; CDR3: CASSESRGIQYF; DNA: TGCGCCAGCAGTGAGTCGAGGGGCATTCAGTACTTC
size: few; length: 17; V: TRBV7-3; J: TRBJ2-6; D: TRBD1; CDR3: CASSAMTGGGGANVLTF; DNA: TGTGCCAGCAGCGCTATGACAGGGGGCGGTGGGGCCAACGTCCTGACTTTC
size: many; length: 16; V: TRBV7-8; J: TRBJ1-2; D: .; CDR3: CASSPITPMRNYGYTF; DNA: TGTGCCAGCAGCCCTATCACACCAATGAGGAACTATGGCTACACCTTC
size: few; length: 14; V: TRBV29-1; J: TRBJ1-2; D: TRBD1; CDR3: CSVAGQGATYGYTF; DNA: TGCAGCGTTGCAGGCCAGGGGGCGACCTATGGCTACACCTTC
size: few; length: 16; V: TRBV6-5; J: TRBJ1-4; D: .; CDR3: CASSYSHVATNEKLFF; DNA: TGTGCCAGCAGTTACTCCCACGTAGCAACTAATGAAAAACTGTTTTTT
size: .; length: 15; V: TRBV5-1; J: TRBJ2-1; D: .; CDR3: CASSLDGGVYNEQFF; DNA: TGCGCCAGCAGCTTGGACGGGGGCGTTTACAATGAGCAGTTCTTC
size: many; length: 20; V: TRBV6-5; J: TRBJ2-3; D: TRBD2; CDR3: CASSYSNAGLAGGAPDTQYF; DNA: TGTGCCAGCAGTTACTCAAACGCGGGACTAGCGGGGGGAGCCCCAGATACGCAGTATTTT
size: many; length: 11; V: TRBV6-8; J: TRBJ2-3; D: .; CDR3: CASRTSDTQYF; DNA: TGTGCCAGTCGGACGTCGGATACGCAGTATTTT
size: many; length: 15; V: TRBV6-5; J: TRBJ2-2; D: .; CDR3: CASRLRVTNTGELFF; DNA: TGTGCCAGCAGACTAAGGGTAACGAACACCGGGGAGCTGTTTTTT
size: many; length: 12; V: TRBV11-2; J: TRBJ1-3; D: .; CDR3: CASSFDGNTIYF; DNA: TGTGCCAGCAGCTTTGACGGAAACACCATATATTTT
size: many; length: 13; V: TRBV5-1; J: TRBJ2-1; D: .; CDR3: CASSTDMVREQFF; DNA: TGCGCCAGCAGCACGGACATGGTCCGTGAGCAGTTCTTC
size: many; length: 16; V: TRBV7-2; J: TRBJ1-2; D: .; CDR3: CASSLAAGGRDYGYTF; DNA: TGTGCCAGCAGCTTAGCCGCGGGGGGCCGGGACTATGGCTACACCTTC
size: many; length: 13; V: TRBV12-3/TRBV12-4; J: TRBJ2-4; D: .; CDR3: CASSYRGGNIQYF; DNA: TGTGCCAGCAGCTACAGGGGGGGGAACATTCAGTACTTC
size: many; length: 13; V: TRBV7-2; J: TRBJ2-5; D: .; CDR3: CASSYGQQETQYF; DNA: TGTGCCAGCAGCTACGGACAGCAAGAGACCCAGTACTTC
size: many; length: 15; V: TRBV29-1; J: TRBJ2-3; D: TRBD1; CDR3: CSAPRDRGNQDTQYF; DNA: TGCAGCGCTCCGAGGGACAGGGGAAACCAAGATACGCAGTATTTT
size: many; length: 17; V: TRBV9; J: TRBJ2-6; D: .; CDR3: CASSVVDRTSGANVLTF; DNA: TGTGCCAGCAGCGTAGTCGATAGAACTTCTGGGGCCAACGTCCTGACTTTC
size: many; length: 13; V: TRBV30; J: TRBJ2-7; D: TRBD1; CDR3: CAWKDRARGEQYF; DNA: TGTGCCTGGAAGGACAGGGCGAGAGGCGAGCAGTACTTC
size: many; length: 12; V: TRBV12-3/TRBV12-4; J: TRBJ1-5; D: .; CDR3: CASSSGNQPQHF; DNA: TGTGCCAGCAGTTCTGGCAATCAGCCCCAGCATTTT
size: many; length: 15; V: TRBV12-3/TRBV12-4; J: TRBJ2-7; D: TRBD2; CDR3: CASSALLAGVHEQYF; DNA: TGTGCCAGCAGTGCCCTCCTAGCGGGGGTCCACGAGCAGTACTTC
size: many; length: 16; V: TRBV11-1; J: TRBJ2-5; D: TRBD2; CDR3: CASSLAIVAGEETQYF; DNA: TGTGCCAGCAGCTTAGCTATAGTAGCGGGAGAAGAGACCCAGTACTTC
size: many; length: 15; V: TRBV20-1; J: TRBJ1-3; D: .; CDR3: CSARDLRATGNTIYF; DNA: TGCAGTGCTAGAGACTTAAGGGCAACTGGAAACACCATATATTTT
size: many; length: 18; V: TRBV5-1; J: TRBJ2-7; D: TRBD2; CDR3: CASSSLPGLAGSSYEQYF; DNA: TGCGCCAGCAGCTCCCTACCCGGACTAGCGGGGAGCTCCTACGAGCAGTACTTC
size: many; length: 14; V: TRBV20-1; J: TRBJ2-3; D: .; CDR3: CSARVAAPTDTQYF; DNA: TGCAGTGCTAGAGTGGCGGCCCCCACAGATACGCAGTATTTT
size: many; length: 13; V: TRBV12-3/TRBV12-4; J: TRBJ1-1; D: .; CDR3: CASSLEGDTEAFF; DNA: TGTGCCAGCAGTTTGGAGGGGGACACTGAAGCTTTCTTT
size: many; length: 14; V: TRBV18; J: TRBJ2-7; D: .; CDR3: CASSRSREVLEQYF; DNA: TGTGCCAGCTCACGGTCCCGGGAAGTCTTAGAGCAGTACTTC